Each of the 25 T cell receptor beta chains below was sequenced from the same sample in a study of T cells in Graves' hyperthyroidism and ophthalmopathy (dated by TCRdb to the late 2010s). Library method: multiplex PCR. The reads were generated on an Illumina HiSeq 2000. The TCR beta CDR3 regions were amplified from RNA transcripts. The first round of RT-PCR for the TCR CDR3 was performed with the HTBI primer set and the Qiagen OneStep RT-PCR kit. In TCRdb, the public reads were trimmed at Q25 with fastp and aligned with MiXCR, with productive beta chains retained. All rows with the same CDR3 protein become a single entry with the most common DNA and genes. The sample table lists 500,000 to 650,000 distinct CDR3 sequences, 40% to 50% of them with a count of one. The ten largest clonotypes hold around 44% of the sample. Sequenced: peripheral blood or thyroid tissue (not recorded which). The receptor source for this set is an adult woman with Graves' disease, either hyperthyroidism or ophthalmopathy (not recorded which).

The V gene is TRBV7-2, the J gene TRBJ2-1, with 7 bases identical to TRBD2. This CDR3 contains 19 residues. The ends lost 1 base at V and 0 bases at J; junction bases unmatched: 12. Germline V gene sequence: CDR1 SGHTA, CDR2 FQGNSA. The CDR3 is CASSLVGSASGHSYNEQFF. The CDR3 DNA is TGTGCCAGCAGCTTAGTCGGGTCGGCTAGCGGACACTCCTACAATGAGCAGTTCTTC.

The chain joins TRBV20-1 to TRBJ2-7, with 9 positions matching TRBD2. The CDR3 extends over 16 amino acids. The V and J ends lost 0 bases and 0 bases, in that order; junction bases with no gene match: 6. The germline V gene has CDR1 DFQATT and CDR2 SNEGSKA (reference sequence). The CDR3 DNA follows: TGCAGTGCTAGAGATAGTCGCGGGAGGGTCTCCTACGAGCAGTACTTC. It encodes CSARDSRGRVSYEQYF.

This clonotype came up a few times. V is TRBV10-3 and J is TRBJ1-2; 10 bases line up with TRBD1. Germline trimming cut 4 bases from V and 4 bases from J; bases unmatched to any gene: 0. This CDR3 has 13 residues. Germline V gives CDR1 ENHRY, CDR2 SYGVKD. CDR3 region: CAISGTGGYGYTF. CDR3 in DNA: TGTGCCATCAGTGGGACAGGGGGCTATGGCTACACCTTC.

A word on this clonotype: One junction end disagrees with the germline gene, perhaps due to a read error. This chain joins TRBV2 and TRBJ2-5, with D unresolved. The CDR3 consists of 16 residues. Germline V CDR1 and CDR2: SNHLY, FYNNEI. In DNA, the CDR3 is TGTGCCGGCAGTGCTATTCCCCGTGTGTTCCAAGAGACCCAGTACTTC. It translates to CAGSAIPRVFQETQYF. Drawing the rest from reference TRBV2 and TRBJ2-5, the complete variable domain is EPEVTQTPSHQVTQMGQEVILRCVPISNHLYFYWYRQILGQKVEFLVSFYNNEISEKSEIFDDQFSVERPDGSNFTLKIRSTKLEDSAMYFCAGSAIPRVFQETQYFGPGTRLLVL.

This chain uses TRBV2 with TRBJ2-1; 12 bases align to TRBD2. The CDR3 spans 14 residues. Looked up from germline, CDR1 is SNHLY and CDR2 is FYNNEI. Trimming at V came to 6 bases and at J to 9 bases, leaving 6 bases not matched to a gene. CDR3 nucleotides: TGTGCCAGCAGGGCACTAGCGGGAGGTTTTGAGCAGTTCTTC. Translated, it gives CASRALAGGFEQFF. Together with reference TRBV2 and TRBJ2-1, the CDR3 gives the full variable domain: EPEVTQTPSHQVTQMGQEVILRCVPISNHLYFYWYRQILGQKVEFLVSFYNNEISEKSEIFDDQFSVERPDGSNFTLKIRSTKLEDSAMYFCASRALAGGFEQFFGPGTRLTVL.

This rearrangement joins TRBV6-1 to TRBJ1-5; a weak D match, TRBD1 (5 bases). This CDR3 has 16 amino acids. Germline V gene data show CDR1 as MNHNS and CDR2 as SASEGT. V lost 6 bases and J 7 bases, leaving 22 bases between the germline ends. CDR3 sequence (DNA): TGTGCCAGCAGCCCCATGGCCCTCGGGGCTGGACAGCCCCAGCATTTT. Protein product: CASSPMALGAGQPQHF.

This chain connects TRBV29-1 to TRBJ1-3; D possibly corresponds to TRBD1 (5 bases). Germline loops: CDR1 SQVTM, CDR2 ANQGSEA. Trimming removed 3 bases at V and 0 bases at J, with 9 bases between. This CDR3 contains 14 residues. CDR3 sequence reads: CSVEGVHSGNTIYF. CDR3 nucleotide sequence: TGCAGCGTTGAGGGGGTCCACTCTGGAAACACCATATATTTT.

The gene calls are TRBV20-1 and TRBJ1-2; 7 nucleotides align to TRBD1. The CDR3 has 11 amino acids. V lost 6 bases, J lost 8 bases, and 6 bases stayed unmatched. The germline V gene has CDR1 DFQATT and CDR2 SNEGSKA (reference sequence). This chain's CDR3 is CSAQGGYGYTF. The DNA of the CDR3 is TGCAGTGCCCAAGGGGGCTACGGCTACACCTTC.

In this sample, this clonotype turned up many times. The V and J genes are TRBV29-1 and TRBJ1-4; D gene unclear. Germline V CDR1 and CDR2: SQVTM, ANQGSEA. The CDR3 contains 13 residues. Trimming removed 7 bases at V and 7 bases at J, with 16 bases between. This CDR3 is CSARYSLSEKLFF. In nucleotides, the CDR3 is TGCAGCGCCCGTTACAGCCTGAGTGAAAAACTGTTTTTT. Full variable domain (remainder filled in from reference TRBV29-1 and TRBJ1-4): SAVISQKPSRDICQRGTSLTIQCQVDSQVTMMFWYRQQPGQSLTLIATANQGSEATYESGFVIDKFPISRPNLTFSTLTVSNMSPEDSSIYLCSARYSLSEKLFFGSGTQLSVL.

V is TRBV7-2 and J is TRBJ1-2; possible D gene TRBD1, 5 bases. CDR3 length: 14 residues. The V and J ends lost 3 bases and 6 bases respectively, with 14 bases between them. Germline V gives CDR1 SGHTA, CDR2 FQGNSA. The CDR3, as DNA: TGTGCCAGCAGCTTGAATTCCGGGGACGATGGCTACACCTTC. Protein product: CASSLNSGDDGYTF. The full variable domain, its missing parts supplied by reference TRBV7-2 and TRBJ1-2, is GAGVSQSPSNKVTEKGKDVELRCDPISGHTALYWYRQSLGQGLEFLIYFQGNSAPDKSGLPSDRFSAERTGGSVSTLTIQRTQQEDSAVYLCASSLNSGDDGYTFGSGTRLTVV.

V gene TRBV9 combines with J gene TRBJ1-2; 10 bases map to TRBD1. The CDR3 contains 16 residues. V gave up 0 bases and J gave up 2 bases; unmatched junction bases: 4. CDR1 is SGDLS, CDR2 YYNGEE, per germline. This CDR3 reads CASSVGGDRGNYGYTF. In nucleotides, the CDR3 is TGTGCCAGCAGCGTAGGCGGGGACAGGGGCAACTATGGCTACACCTTC.

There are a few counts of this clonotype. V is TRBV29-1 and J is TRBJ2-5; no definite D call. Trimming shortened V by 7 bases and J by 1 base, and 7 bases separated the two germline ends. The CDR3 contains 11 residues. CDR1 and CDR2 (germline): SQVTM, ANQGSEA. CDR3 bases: TGCAGCGCCACAGCCCAAGAGACCCAGTACTTC. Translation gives CSATAQETQYF.

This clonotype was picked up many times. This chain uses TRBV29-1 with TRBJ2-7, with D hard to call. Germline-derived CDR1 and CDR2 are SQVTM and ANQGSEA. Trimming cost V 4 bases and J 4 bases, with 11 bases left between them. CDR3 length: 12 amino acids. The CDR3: CSVAHSGYEQYF. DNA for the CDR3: TGCAGCGTTGCCCACTCTGGTTACGAGCAGTACTTC.

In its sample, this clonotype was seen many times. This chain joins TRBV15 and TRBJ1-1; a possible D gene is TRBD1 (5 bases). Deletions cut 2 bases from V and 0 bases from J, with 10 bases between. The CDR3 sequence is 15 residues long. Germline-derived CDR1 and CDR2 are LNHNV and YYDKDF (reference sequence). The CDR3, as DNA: TGTGCCACCAGCAGACAGGGTCGGGTGAACACTGAAGCTTTCTTT. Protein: CATSRQGRVNTEAFF.

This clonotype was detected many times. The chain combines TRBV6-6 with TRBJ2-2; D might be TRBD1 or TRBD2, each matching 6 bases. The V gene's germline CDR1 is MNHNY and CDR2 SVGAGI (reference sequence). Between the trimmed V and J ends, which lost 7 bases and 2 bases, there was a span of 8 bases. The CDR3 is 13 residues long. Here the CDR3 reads CASMGGNTGELFF. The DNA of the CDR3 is TGTGCCAGCATGGGGGGCAACACCGGGGAGCTGTTTTTT.

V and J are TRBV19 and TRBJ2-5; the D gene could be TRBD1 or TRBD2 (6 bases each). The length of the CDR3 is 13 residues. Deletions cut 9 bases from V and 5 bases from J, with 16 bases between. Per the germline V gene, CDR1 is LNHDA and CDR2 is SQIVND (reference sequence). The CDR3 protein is CASMSGAGETQYF. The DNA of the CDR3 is TGTGCCAGCATGTCGGGGGCGGGTGAGACCCAGTACTTC.

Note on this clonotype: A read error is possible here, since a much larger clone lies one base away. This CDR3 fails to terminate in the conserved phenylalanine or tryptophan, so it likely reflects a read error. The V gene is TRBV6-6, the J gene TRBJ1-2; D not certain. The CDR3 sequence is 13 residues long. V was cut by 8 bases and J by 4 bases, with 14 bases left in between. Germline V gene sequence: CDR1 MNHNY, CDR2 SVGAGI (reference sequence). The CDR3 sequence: CASGERGGYGYTL. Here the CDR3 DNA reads TGTGCCAGCGGAGAAAGAGGTGGCTATGGCTACACCCTC.

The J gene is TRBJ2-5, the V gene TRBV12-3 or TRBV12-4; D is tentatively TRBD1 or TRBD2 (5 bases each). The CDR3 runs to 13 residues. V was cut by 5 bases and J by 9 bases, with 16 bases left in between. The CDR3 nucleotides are TGTGCCAGCAGTATCGAGGGGATTCGGCCCCAGTACTTC. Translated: CASSIEGIRPQYF.

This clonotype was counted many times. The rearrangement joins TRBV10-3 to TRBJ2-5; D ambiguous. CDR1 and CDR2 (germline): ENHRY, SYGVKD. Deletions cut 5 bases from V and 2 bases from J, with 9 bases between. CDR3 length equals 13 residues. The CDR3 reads CAISKGGQETQYF. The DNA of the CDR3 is TGTGCCATCAGTAAGGGTGGGCAAGAGACCCAGTACTTC.

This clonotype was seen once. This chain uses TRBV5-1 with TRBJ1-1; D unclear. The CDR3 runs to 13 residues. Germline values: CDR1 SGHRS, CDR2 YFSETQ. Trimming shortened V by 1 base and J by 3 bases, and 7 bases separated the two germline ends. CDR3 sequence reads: CASSLRLDTEAFF. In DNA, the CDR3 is TGCGCCAGCAGCTTGAGACTGGACACTGAAGCTTTCTTT.

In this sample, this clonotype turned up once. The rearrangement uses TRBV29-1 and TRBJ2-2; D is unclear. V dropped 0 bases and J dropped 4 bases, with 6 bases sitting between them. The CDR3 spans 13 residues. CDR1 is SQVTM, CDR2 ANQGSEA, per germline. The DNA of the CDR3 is TGCAGCGTTGAAGATATCAGCACCGGGGAGCTGTTTTTT. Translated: CSVEDISTGELFF.

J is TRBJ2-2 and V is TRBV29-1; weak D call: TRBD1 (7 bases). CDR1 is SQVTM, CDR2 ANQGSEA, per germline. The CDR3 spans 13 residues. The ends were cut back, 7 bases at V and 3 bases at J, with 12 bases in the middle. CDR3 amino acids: CSATGDYTGELFF. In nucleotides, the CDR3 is TGCAGCGCCACAGGGGACTACACCGGGGAGCTGTTTTTT.

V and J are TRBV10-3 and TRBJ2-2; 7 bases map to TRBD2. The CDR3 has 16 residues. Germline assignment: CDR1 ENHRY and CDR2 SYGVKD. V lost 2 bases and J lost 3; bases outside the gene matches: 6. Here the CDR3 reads CAISEAPGRDTGELFF. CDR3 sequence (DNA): TGTGCCATCAGTGAGGCGCCAGGGAGGGACACCGGGGAGCTGTTTTTT.

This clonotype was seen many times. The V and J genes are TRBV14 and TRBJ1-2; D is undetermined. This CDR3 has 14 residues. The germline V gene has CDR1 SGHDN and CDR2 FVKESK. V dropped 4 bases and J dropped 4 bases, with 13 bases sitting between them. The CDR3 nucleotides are TGTGCCAGCAGCCCCTCGGGTGAACCCTATGGCTACACCTTC. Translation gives CASSPSGEPYGYTF.

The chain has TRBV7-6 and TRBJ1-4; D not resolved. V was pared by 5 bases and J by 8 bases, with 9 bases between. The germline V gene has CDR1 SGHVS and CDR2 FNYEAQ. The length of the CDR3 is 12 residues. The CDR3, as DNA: TGTGCCAGCAGCCTCGGGGTCGAAAAACTGTTTTTT. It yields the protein CASSLGVEKLFF. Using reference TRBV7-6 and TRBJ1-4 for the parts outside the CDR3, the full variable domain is GAGVSQSPRYKVTKRGQDVALRCDPISGHVSLYWYRQALGQGPEFLTYFNYEAQQDKSGLPNDRFSAERPEGSISTLTIQRTEQRDSAMYRCASSLGVEKLFFGSGTQLSVL.